The T cell receptor beta chain under discussion was sequenced for a study of blood T cells in healthy people across ages. Looked up from germline, CDR1 is SGHRS and CDR2 is YFSETQ. The CDR3 is 15 residues long. V lost 0 bases to trimming and J lost 7 bases, with 11 bases between them. Peripheral blood, about 10 milliliters per donor, was collected. A minimum of 6 million PBMCs was isolated per sample. Sample-barcoded 5' priming and a J-beta primer mix drove a second PCR of roughly 6 to 12 cycles. Each CDR3 protein gets one entry after TCRdb re-called the 5' RACE reads with MiXCR. The sample holds roughly 680,000 distinct CDR3 sequences, approximately 52% seen once. General study results and limits: Getting older went along with TCR beta diversity per million T cells dropping roughly linearly.

Worth noting for this clonotype: Its antigen is currently unknown.

This chain links TRBV5-1 with TRBJ1-6; D may be TRBD1 (6 bases). Input material: blood. This TCR was sampled from an elderly woman in good health. The CDR3 is CASSLVGGLNSPLHF. CDR3 DNA sequence: TGCGCCAGCAGCTTGGTAGGGGGGCTAAATTCACCCCTCCACTTT.